This paragraph covers one T cell receptor (beta chain) sequence. CDR1 is LNHDA and CDR2 is SQIVND in the germline V gene (reference sequence). V was shortened by 3 bases and J by 0 bases, with 15 bases between the two germline ends. This CDR3 spans 17 amino acids. In the source study's methods: Quantification of nucleated cells was approximated via reference gene primer amplification. The table came from immunoSEQ multiplex PCR; TCRdb's copy has only in-frame clones and leaves some out. V and J calls and clone size come straight from that table; D and trimming were deduced from the DNA. The sample holds 120,000 to 150,000 clones, around four fifths seen once. The record originates from a study of blood T cell repertoires in COVID-19. Study-level information: There were acute and convalescent COVID-19 samples, and they came from the United States, Italy and Spain. Nucleic acid was either cDNA or gDNA, and it came from T cells, B-cell-depleted T cells, or PBMCs.

The chain employs TRBV19 and TRBJ1-3, with TRBD1 as a possible D gene (5 bases). Sequencing input: peripheral blood. The TCR sequence derives from a woman aged 35 to 49 with active or convalescent COVID-19. CDR3 nucleotides: TGTGCCAGTAGTATTGGATTCGCAGGGCCCTCTGGAAACACCATATATTTT. This encodes CASSIGFAGPSGNTIYF.